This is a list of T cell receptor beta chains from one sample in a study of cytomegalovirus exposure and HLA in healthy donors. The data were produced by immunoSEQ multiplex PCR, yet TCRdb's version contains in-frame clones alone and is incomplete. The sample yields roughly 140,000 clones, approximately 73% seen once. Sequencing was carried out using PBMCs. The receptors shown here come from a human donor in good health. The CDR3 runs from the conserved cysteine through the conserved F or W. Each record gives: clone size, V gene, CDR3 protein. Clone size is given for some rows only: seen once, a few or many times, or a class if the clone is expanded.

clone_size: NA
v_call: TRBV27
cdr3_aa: CASSLLATHNEQFF

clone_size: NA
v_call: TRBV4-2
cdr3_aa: CASSQEGGDENIQYF

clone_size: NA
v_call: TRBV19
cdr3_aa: CASSAPGTSGTETQYF

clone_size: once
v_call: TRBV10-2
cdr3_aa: CASSESTATYQETQYF

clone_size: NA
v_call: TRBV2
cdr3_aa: CASSGLGGPGGYTF

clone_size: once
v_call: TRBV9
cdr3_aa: CASSPRTSGGADTGELFF

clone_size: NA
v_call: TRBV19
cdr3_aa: CASSPPNSNQPQHF

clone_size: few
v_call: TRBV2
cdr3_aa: CASSSPGAREQFF

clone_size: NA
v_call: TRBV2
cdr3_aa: CASRATGVGNYGYTF

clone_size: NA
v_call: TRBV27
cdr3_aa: CASSLCEQYF

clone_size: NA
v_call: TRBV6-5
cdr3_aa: CAGSYGEDGELFF

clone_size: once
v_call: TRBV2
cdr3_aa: CATSLSFEVYEQYF

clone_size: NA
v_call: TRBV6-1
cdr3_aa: CASRGTGPIYEQYF

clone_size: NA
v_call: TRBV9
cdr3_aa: CASSGTTGLGNTIYF

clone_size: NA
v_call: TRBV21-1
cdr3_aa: CASSEGLYNYEQYF

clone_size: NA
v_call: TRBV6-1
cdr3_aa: CASNRPRTALETQYF

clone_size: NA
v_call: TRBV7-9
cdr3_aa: CASSLSNPYEQYF

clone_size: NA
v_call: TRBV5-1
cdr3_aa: CASSLGGGYTF

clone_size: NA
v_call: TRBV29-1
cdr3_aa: CSVEGQGTGNEQYF

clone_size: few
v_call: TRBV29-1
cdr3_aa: CSGVEFGANVLTF

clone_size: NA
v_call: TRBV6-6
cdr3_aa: CASSYNGGPSEQFF

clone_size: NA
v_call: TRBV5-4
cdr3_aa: CASSPTDTKNIQYF

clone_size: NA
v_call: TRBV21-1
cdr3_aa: CASSKVQTGVYGYTF

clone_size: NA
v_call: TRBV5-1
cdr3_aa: CASSYGQSEQYF